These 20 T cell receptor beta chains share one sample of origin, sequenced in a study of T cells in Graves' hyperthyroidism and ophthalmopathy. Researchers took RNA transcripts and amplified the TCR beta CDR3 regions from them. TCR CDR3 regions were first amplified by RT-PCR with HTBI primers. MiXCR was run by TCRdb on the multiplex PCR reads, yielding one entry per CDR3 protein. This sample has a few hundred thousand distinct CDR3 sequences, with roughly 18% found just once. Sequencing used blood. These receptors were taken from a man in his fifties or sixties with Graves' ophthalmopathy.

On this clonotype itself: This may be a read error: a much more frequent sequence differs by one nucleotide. The CDR3 here is CASWAGNYEQFF. CDR3 DNA: TGTGCCAGCTGGGCAGGGAATTACGAGCAGTTCTTC. The chain employs TRBV28 and TRBJ2-7; D may be TRBD1 (5 bases). The J call is in doubt because the DNA end fits TRBJ2-1 better. The length of the CDR3 is 12 residues. CDR1 is MDHEN, CDR2 SYDVKM, per germline.

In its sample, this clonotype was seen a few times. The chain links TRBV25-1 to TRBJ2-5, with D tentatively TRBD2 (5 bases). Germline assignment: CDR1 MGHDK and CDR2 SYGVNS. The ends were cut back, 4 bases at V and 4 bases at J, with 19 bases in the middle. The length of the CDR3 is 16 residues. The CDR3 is CASSGQEGQKVETQYF. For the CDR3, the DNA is TGTGCCAGCAGTGGCCAAGAGGGCCAGAAGGTAGAGACCCAGTACTTC.

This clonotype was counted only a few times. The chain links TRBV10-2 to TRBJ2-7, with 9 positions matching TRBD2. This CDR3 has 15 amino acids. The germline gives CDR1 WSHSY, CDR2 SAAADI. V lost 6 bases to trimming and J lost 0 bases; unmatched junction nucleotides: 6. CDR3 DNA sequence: TGCGCCAGCAGCATGGGACTAGCCAGCTCCTACGAGCAGTACTTC. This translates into CASSMGLASSYEQYF.

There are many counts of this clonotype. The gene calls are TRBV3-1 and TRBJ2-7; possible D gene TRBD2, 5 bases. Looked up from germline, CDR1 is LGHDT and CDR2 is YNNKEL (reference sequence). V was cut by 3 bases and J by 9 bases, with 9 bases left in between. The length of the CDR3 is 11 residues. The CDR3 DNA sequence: TGTGCCAGCAGCCATCGGGGAGTGCAGTACTTC. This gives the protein CASSHRGVQYF.

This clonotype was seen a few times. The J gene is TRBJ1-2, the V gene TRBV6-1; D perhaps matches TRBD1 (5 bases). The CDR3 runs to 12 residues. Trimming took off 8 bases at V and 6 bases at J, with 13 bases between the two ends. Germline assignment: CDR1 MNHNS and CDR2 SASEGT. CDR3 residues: CASGRRVDGYTF. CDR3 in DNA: TGTGCCAGCGGGCGCAGGGTGGATGGCTACACCTTC.

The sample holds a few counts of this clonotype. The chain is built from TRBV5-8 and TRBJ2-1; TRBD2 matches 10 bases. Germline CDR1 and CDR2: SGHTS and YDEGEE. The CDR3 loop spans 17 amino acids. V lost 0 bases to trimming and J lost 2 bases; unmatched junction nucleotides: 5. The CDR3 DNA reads TGTGCCAGCAGCTTGGTAGCTAGCGGGAGAGCCTACAATGAGCAGTTCTTC. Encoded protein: CASSLVASGRAYNEQFF.

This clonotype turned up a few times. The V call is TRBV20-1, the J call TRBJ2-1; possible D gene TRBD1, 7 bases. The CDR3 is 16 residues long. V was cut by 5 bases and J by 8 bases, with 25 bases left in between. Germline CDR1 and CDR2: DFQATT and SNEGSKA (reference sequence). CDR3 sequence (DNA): TGCAGTGCTGCACCTACATTGAGGGGGCGCGGGGATGAGCAGTTCTTC. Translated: CSAAPTLRGRGDEQFF.

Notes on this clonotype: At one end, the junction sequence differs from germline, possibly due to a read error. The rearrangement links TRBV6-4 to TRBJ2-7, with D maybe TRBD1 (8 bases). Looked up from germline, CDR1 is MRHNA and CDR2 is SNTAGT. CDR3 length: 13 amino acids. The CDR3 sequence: CASSVDRDYGQYF. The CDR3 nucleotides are TGTGCCAGCAGTGTGGACAGGGACTACGGGCAGTACTTC.

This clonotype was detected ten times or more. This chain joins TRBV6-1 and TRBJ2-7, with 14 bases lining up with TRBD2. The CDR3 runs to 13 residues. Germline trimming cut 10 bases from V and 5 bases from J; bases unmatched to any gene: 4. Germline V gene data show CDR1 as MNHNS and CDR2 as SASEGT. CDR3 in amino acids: CATRTSGRHEQYF. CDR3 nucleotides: TGTGCCACCCGGACTAGCGGGAGGCACGAGCAGTACTTC.

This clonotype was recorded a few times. CDR3 amino acids: CASSQDGLLGGSSYEQYF. In DNA, the CDR3 is TGCGCCAGCAGCCAAGATGGCCTTCTTGGGGGGAGCTCCTACGAGCAGTACTTC. The chain combines TRBV4-1 with TRBJ2-7; tentatively, D is TRBD2 (6 bases). Looked up from germline, CDR1 is MGHRA and CDR2 is YSYEKL. The CDR3 sequence is 18 residues long. Trimming took 0 bases from V and 0 from J, leaving 18 bases between them.

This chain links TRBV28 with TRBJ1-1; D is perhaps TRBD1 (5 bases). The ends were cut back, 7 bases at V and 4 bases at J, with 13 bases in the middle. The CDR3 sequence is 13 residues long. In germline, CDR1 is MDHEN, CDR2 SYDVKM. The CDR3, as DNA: TGTGCCAGCAACCTCTTGGGGGGCACTGAAGCTTTCTTT. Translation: CASNLLGGTEAFF. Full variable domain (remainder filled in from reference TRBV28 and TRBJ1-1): DVKVTQSSRYLVKRTGEKVFLECVQDMDHENMFWYRQDPGLGLRLIYFSYDVKMKEKGDIPEGYSVSREKKERFSLILESASTNQTSMYLCASNLLGGTEAFFGQGTRLTVV.

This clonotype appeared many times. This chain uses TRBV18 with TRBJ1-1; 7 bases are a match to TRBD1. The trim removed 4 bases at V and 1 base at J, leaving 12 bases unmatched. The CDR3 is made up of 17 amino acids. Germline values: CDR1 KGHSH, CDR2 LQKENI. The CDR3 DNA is TGTGCCAGCTCACGGACCCGGACAGGAGGTGAGAACACTGAAGCTTTCTTT. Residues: CASSRTRTGGENTEAFF.

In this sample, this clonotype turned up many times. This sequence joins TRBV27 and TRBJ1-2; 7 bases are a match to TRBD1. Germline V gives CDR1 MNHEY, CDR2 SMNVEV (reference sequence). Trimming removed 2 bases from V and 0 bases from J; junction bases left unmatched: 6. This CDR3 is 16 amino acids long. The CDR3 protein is CASSLGPDRANYGYTF. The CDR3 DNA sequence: TGTGCCAGCAGTTTAGGCCCCGACAGGGCTAACTATGGCTACACCTTC.

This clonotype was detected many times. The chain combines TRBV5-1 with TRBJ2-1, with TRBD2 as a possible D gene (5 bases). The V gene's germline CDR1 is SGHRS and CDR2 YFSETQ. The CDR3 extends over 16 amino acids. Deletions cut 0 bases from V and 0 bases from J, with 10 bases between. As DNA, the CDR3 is TGCGCCAGCAGCTTGGCGGGATCTCTCTCCTACAATGAGCAGTTCTTC. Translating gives CASSLAGSLSYNEQFF.

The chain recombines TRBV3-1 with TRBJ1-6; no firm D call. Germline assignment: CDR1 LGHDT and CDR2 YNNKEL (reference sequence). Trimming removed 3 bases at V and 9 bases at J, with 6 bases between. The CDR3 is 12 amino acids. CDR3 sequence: CASSHRSSPLHF. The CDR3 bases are TGTGCCAGCAGCCACCGGAGTTCACCCCTCCACTTT. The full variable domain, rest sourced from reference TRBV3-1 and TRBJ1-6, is DTAVSQTPKYLVTQMGNDKSIKCEQNLGHDTMYWYKQDSKKFLKIMFSYNNKELIINETVPNRFSPKSPDKAHLNLHINSLELGDSAVYFCASSHRSSPLHFGNGTRLTVT.

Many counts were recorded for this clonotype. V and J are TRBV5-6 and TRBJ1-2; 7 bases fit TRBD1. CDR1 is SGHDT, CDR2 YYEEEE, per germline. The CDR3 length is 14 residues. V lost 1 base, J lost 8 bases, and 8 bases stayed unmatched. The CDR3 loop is CASSLKGQALGYTF. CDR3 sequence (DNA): TGTGCCAGCAGCTTGAAAGGACAGGCCTTAGGCTACACCTTC.

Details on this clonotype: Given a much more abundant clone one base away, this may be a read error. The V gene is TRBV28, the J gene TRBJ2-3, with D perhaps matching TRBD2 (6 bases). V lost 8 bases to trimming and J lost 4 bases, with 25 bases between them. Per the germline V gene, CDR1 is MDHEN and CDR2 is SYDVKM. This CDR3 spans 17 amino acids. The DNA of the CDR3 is TGTGCCAGCGGCCCTGGCCCGGGACGGGAGACGGCAGATACGCAGTATTTT. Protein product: CASGPGPGRETADTQYF.

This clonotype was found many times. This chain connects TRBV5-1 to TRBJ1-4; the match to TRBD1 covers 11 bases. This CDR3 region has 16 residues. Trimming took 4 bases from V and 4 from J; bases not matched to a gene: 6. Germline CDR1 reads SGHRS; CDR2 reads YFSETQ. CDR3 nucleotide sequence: TGCGCCAGCAGCCGGGGACAGGGGGGCCGTAATGAAAAACTGTTTTTT. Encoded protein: CASSRGQGGRNEKLFF.

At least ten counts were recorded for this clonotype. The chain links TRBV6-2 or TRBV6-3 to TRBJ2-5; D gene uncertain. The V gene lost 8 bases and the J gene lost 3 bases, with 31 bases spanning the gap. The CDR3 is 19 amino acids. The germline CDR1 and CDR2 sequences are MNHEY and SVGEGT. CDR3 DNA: TGTGCCAGCTCCCTCAGCAGCCAGAAACTTTTTCCCATCGAAGAGACCCAGTACTTC. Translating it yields CASSLSSQKLFPIEETQYF.

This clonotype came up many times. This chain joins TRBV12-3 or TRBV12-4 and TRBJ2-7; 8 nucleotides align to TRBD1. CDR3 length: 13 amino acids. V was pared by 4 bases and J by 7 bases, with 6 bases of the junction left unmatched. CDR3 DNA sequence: TGTGCCAGCAGTTCGACAGGGGTGGGGGAGCAGTACTTC. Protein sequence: CASSSTGVGEQYF.